This entry lists 10 T cell receptor beta chains sequenced from one sample in a study of T cell repertoires in cytomegalovirus infection. TCRdb re-derived calls from the reads in MiXCR, one entry per CDR3 protein. The sample shows approximately 1,000,000 distinct CDR3 sequences, under 40% of them seen only once. Their cognate antigens are unknown. The material sequenced was cultured CD8+ T cells from PBMCs, taken from culture after CMV antigen stimulation. The receptor set was obtained from a human donor in good health (CMV status not recorded). Some clones in this sample may be carry-over from other donors' samples.

Worth noting for this clonotype: A single base separates this from a much larger clone, so it may be a read error. V usage is TRBV7-9 and J usage is TRBJ2-2, with D uncertain. V lost 1 base and J lost 7, with 19 bases in between. The germline V gene has CDR1 SEHNR and CDR2 FQNEAQ (reference sequence). This CDR3 is 17 amino acids long. CDR3: CASSLDGTPPPFGELFF. The CDR3, as DNA: TGTGCCAGCAGCTTAGATGGCACGCCTCCCCCCTTCGGGGAGCTGTTTTTT. The whole variable domain, filled in from reference TRBV7-9 and TRBJ2-2, reads DTGVSQNPRHKITKRGQNVTFRCDPISEHNRLYWYRQTLGQGPEFLTYFQNEAQLEKSRLLSDRFSAERPKGSFSTLEIQRTEQGDSAMYLCASSLDGTPPPFGELFFGEGSRLTVL.

Only a few counts were recorded for this clonotype. The chain is built from TRBV27 and TRBJ2-7; D possibly corresponds to TRBD1 (6 bases). Germline V gives CDR1 MNHEY, CDR2 SMNVEV (reference sequence). Deletions cut 5 bases from V and 2 bases from J, with 13 bases between. The CDR3 length is 14 residues. CDR3 protein: CASSTRTATYEQYF. The CDR3 DNA follows: TGTGCCAGCAGTACCCGGACAGCTACCTACGAGCAGTACTTC.

The rearrangement joins TRBV10-3 to TRBJ2-1, with TRBD2 matching 9 bases. Germline loops: CDR1 ENHRY, CDR2 SYGVKD. Trimming removed 3 bases from V and 4 bases from J; junction bases left unmatched: 7. The CDR3 is 16 residues long. The CDR3 here is CAISDAGTSSYNEQFF. The CDR3 DNA reads TGTGCCATCAGTGACGCCGGGACTAGCTCGTACAATGAGCAGTTCTTC.

V gene TRBV12-3 or TRBV12-4 combines with J gene TRBJ2-7; D is tentatively TRBD1 or TRBD2 (5 bases each). Trimming removed 6 bases at V and 5 bases at J, with 14 bases between. This CDR3 spans 13 amino acids. CDR3 in amino acids: CASSWGPADEQYV. The CDR3 DNA sequence: TGTGCCAGCAGCTGGGGACCTGCGGACGAGCAGTACGTC.

This clonotype was detected only a few times. The chain couples TRBV4-1 to TRBJ1-4; D is possibly TRBD1 (6 bases). The CDR3 is made up of 18 amino acids. Germline V gives CDR1 MGHRA, CDR2 YSYEKL. Deletions cut 1 base from V and 2 bases from J, with 17 bases between. CDR3 residues: CASSQVPAGVGTNEKLFF. CDR3 sequence (DNA): TGCGCCAGCAGCCAAGTCCCGGCAGGGGTCGGGACTAATGAAAAACTGTTTTTT.

A single count supports this clonotype. The V and J genes are TRBV19 and TRBJ2-5; D possibly uses TRBD1 or TRBD2 (5 bases each). Germline V CDR1 and CDR2: LNHDA, SQIVND (reference sequence). The CDR3 extends over 15 amino acids. V lost 3 bases and J 5 bases, leaving 16 bases between the germline ends. The CDR3 nucleotides are TGTGCCAGTAGTATTTCGAACGGGGCCGGTGAGACCCAGTACTTC. This sequence encodes CASSISNGAGETQYF. Using reference TRBV19 and TRBJ2-5 for the parts outside the CDR3, the full variable domain is DGGITQSPKYLFRKEGQNVTLSCEQNLNHDAMYWYRQDPGQGLRLIYYSQIVNDFQKGDIAEGYSVSREKKESFPLTVTSAQKNPTAFYLCASSISNGAGETQYFGPGTRLLVL.

This chain uses TRBV19 with TRBJ2-3, with D possibly TRBD1 on 6 matching bases. Germline lookup yields CDR1 LNHDA and CDR2 SQIVND (reference sequence). The germline V and J ends were trimmed by 4 bases and 4 bases, with 21 bases remaining between them. This CDR3 region has 17 residues. The CDR3 reads CASSTKAGTYDADTQYF. The CDR3 DNA reads TGTGCCAGTAGTACCAAGGCCGGGACATATGATGCAGATACGCAGTATTTT.

The J gene is TRBJ2-7, the V gene TRBV6-6, with 9 nucleotides matching TRBD1. CDR3 length: 15 amino acids. V was pared by 5 bases and J by 4 bases, with 9 bases of the junction left unmatched. Germline CDR1 and CDR2: MNHNY and SVGAGI (reference sequence). CDR3 amino acids: CASSNKGGQGYEQYF. DNA for the CDR3: TGTGCCAGCAGTAACAAAGGGGGACAGGGTTACGAGCAGTACTTC.

The chain is built from TRBV11-2 and TRBJ2-5, with D possibly TRBD2 on 5 matching bases. CDR3 size: 15 residues. The germline V gene has CDR1 SGHAT and CDR2 FQNNGV. With 4 bases removed from V and 5 bases from J, the gap between germline ends came to 17 bases. The CDR3 sequence: CASSSRLAIYETQYF. The CDR3 DNA follows: TGTGCCAGCAGCTCACGGCTAGCTATATATGAGACCCAGTACTTC.

The chain carries TRBV11-2 and TRBJ2-7, with D perhaps matching TRBD2 (6 bases). CDR1 is SGHAT and CDR2 is FQNNGV in the germline V gene. The V gene lost 2 bases and the J gene lost 0 bases, with 11 bases spanning the gap. The CDR3 totals 15 residues. CDR3 DNA: TGTGCCAGCAGCTTAAAGGCGGACTACTCCTACGAGCAGTACGTC. It specifies CASSLKADYSYEQYV.